Each of the 10 T cell receptor beta chains below was sequenced from the same sample in a study of read filtering for tumor transcriptome and immune sequencing (TCRdb year 2020). Sequencing used an Illumina HiSeq 4000. TCR libraries were constructed from roughly 380 ng RNA using the Immunoverse kit, and molecular barcoded adaptors covering alpha/delta and beta/gamma chains were employed. TCRdb reprocessing: public reads trimmed at Q25 with fastp, clones called with MiXCR, in-frame beta chains kept. Every entry covers one CDR3 protein and lists the most common genes and DNA from its rows. The sample has approximately 20,000 distinct CDR3 sequences on record, 12% to 15% of them singletons. The ten largest clonotypes hold about 70% of the sample. Sample: a population of CD138-negative cells sorted from bone marrow. Taken with the paper, the label for cell subset or site translates to: bone marrow mononuclear cells depleted of CD138+ plasma/myeloma cells by negative magnetic selection. The receptor source for this set is a donor aged 40 or older with multiple myeloma.

This clonotype has a count of ten or more. J is TRBJ1-2 and V is TRBV21-1; TRBD1, the table's D call, lacks a check against the DNA. TRBV21-1 is recorded as a pseudogene. CDR3 size: 12 residues. CDR3 loop: CASSPGAPGYTF. The CDR3 bases are TGTGCCAGCTCCCCGGGGGCGCCTGGCTACACCTTC.

This clonotype was detected a few times. Here the CDR3 reads CASSATGTGAEQYF. Here the CDR3 DNA reads TGCGCCAGCAGCGCTACCGGGACAGGGGCCGAGCAGTACTTC. The rearrangement joins TRBV5-1 to TRBJ2-7, with 10 bases fitting TRBD1. The CDR3 length is 14 residues. Germline assignment: CDR1 SGHRS and CDR2 YFSETQ. The junction had 7 bases not matched to a gene; V was cut back by 4 bases and J by 6 bases.

This clonotype was detected a few times. The chain couples TRBV20-1 to TRBJ1-5; TRBD1 might be the D (5 bases). The V gene lost 6 bases and the J gene lost 2 bases, with 11 bases spanning the gap. There are 13 residues in the CDR3. Germline V CDR1 and CDR2: DFQATT, SNEGSKA (reference sequence). CDR3 protein: CSAHGGGNQPQHF. The CDR3 bases are TGCAGTGCCCACGGGGGGGGCAATCAGCCCCAGCATTTT.

To note about this clonotype: Just one base apart from a much larger clone, this may be a read error. The rearrangement joins TRBV7-2 to TRBJ2-7, with 12 bases identical to TRBD2. The CDR3 contains 13 residues. Looked up from germline, CDR1 is SGHTA and CDR2 is FQGNSA. In DNA form, the CDR3 reads TGTGCCAGCACCTTGACTAGCGGGGGCGAGCAGTGCTTC. As protein: CASTLTSGGEQCF.

This clonotype was picked up many times. V is TRBV29-1 and J is TRBJ1-2; tentative D call: TRBD1 (6 bases). The CDR3 totals 16 residues. Trimming removed 3 bases from V and 1 base from J, with 18 bases in between. Germline values: CDR1 SQVTM, CDR2 ANQGSEA. The CDR3 reads CSVEGAGGRGNYGYTF. The CDR3 DNA sequence: TGCAGCGTTGAGGGGGCGGGGGGGAGAGGTAACTATGGCTACACCTTC. The complete variable domain, with remaining parts taken from reference TRBV29-1 and TRBJ1-2, reads SAVISQKPSRDICQRGTSLTIQCQVDSQVTMMFWYRQQPGQSLTLIATANQGSEATYESGFVIDKFPISRPNLTFSTLTVSNMSPEDSSIYLCSVEGAGGRGNYGYTFGSGTRLTVV.

The table lists this clonotype with many counts. The chain carries TRBV9 and TRBJ2-1; 8 bases line up with TRBD1. Germline CDR1 SGDLS, CDR2 YYNGEE. The length of the CDR3 is 16 residues. Trimming at V came to 3 bases and at J to 1 base, leaving 6 bases not matched to a gene. CDR3 nucleotide sequence: TGTGCCAGCAGCGGACAGACAGGGGTTTCCTACAATGAGCAGTTCTTC. This codes for CASSGQTGVSYNEQFF. Variable domain in full (rest from reference TRBV9 and TRBJ2-1): DSGVTQTPKHLITATGQRVTLRCSPRSGDLSVYWYQQSLDQGLQFLIQYYNGEERAKGNILERFSAQQFPDLHSELNLSSLELGDSALYFCASSGQTGVSYNEQFFGPGTRLTVL.

The chain is built from TRBV7-2 and TRBJ2-6; D is undetermined. This CDR3 comprises 17 residues. Trimming took 0 bases from V and 0 from J, leaving 9 bases between them. Germline CDR1 SGHTA, CDR2 FQGNSA. CDR3 residues: CASSLAATPSGANVLTF. CDR3 DNA: TGTGCCAGCAGCTTAGCGGCCACCCCCTCTGGGGCCAACGTCCTGACTTTC.

This clonotype was picked up one time. The chain carries TRBV6-2 or TRBV6-3 and TRBJ2-3; D is uncertain. V lost 2 bases, J lost 5 bases, and 8 bases lay in between. Germline CDR1 MNHEY, CDR2 SVGEGT. CDR3 length: 13 residues. CDR3 loop: CASSYRSGDTQYF. In DNA, the CDR3 is TGTGCCAGCAGTTACAGAAGTGGAGATACGCAGTATTTT.

This clonotype has ten or more counts. The chain uses TRBV6-5 and TRBJ2-1; tentatively, D is TRBD1 or TRBD2 (5 bases each). The germline CDR1 and CDR2 sequences are MNHEY and SVGAGI. The CDR3 runs 15 residues. Trimming removed 5 bases at V and 0 bases at J, with 11 bases between. As DNA, the CDR3 is TGTGCCAGCAGTGGGGACCATTTCTCCTACAATGAGCAGTTCTTC. Residues: CASSGDHFSYNEQFF.

In the case of this clonotype: Given a much more abundant clone one base away, this may be a read error. CDR3 sequence: CATSDSDATSTDTRYF. The CDR3 coding sequence is TGTGCCACCAGTGACTCCGACGCGACGAGCACAGATACGCGGTATTTT. The chain employs TRBV24-1 and TRBJ2-3; the D is unclear. The length of the CDR3 is 16 residues. The germline V gene encodes CDR1 KGHDR and CDR2 SFDVKD.